The subject of this entry is one T cell receptor beta chain. Its matching antigen is unknown. The ends were cut back, 4 bases at V and 0 bases at J, with 15 bases in the middle. This CDR3 is 16 amino acids long. The V gene's germline CDR1 is LNHDA and CDR2 SQIVND (reference sequence). The data are from a study of T cell responses to AZD1222 COVID-19 vaccine. Here immunoSEQ multiplex PCR was the method, and the copy in TCRdb shows in-frame clones only, minus some. The repertoire has 55,000 to 65,000 clones, 65% to 80% of them found once; the top ten carry roughly 3.6%. General observations from the study: Spike-wide coverage was observed for vaccine-associated CD4 TCRs, with dominant responses at 160-218 and 743-854. The study sampled repertoires only after the peak T cell response. Only a handful of people who got AZD1222 tested seropositive at baseline. Clonal diversity was possibly underestimated; the donors were predominantly white British and more often female.

The material was peripheral blood, obtained 28 days after the second AZD1222 dose. V usage is TRBV19 and J usage is TRBJ1-2; the D is unclear. The TCR comes from an adult who received the AZD1222 COVID-19 vaccine. DNA of the CDR3: TGTGCCAGTAGTACCGGGTCCCTCCAAGCTAACTATGGCTACACCTTC. Translating gives CASSTGSLQANYGYTF.